Listed below are T cell receptor beta chains from one sample, sequenced in a study of neurological immune-mediated disorders. From the 5' RACE reads, TCRdb called clonotypes with MiXCR, one entry per CDR3 protein. The table records roughly 65,000 distinct CDR3 sequences, 3.5% to 5% of them present only once. Sequencing used PBMCs. All receptors come from a man in his fifties or sixties with multiple sclerosis. CDR3s leave out the opening cysteine and the closing phenylalanine or tryptophan. A D gene is named only where the DNA matches it firmly.

>TRBV7-2|TRBJ2-2|.
ASSGSLRQARSGELF
>TRBV7-9|TRBJ2-5|.
ASSLSIFQETQY
>TRBV5-1|TRBJ2-3|.
ASGNGGLDTQY
>TRBV5-1|TRBJ2-7|.
ASSLDRSSYEQY
>TRBV6-5|TRBJ2-1|TRBD2
ASSYSQPTSGYHNEQF
>TRBV4-1|TRBJ1-5|.
ASSQETGINQPQH
>TRBV7-6|TRBJ1-1|TRBD1
ASSHREGANTEAF
>TRBV5-5|TRBJ1-6|.
ASSWDWSSYNSPLN
>TRBV5-4|TRBJ1-1|.
ASSLAKLGLGTEAF
>TRBV12-3/TRBV12-4|TRBJ1-1|.
ASSPGWTEAF
>TRBV5-1|TRBJ2-3|TRBD2
ASSTSGGAGTDTQY
>TRBV4-1|TRBJ2-1|TRBD2
ASSLEPGLAGGRGEF
>TRBV7-2|TRBJ2-1|TRBD2
ASSPRTSGGVNEQF
>TRBV18|TRBJ1-2|TRBD1
ASSPGQTYGYT
>TRBV7-2|TRBJ1-2|.
ASTLRRLNNYGYT
>TRBV5-1|TRBJ1-1|.
ASSSSGTPGNTEAF
>TRBV7-2|TRBJ2-4|.
ASSPAGEALAKNIQY
>TRBV7-9|TRBJ1-1|TRBD1
ASSLGQGLFENTEAF
>TRBV20-1|TRBJ2-3|.
SAKHTKFLSLGGADTQY
>TRBV7-8|TRBJ2-3|.
ASSLGYAGQSTDTQY
>TRBV6-5|TRBJ2-3|TRBD2
ASSYSVWGLDQRRTQY
>TRBV7-2|TRBJ2-7|TRBD2
ASSFSGGAYEQY
>TRBV4-2|TRBJ2-3|.
ASSQGDGGTQY
>TRBV6-2/TRBV6-3|TRBJ1-5|.
ASSYSLRLGVVH
>TRBV5-1|TRBJ1-6|TRBD1
ASSLAITGGSPLN
>TRBV5-1|TRBJ1-1|.
ASSSRGWSEAF
>TRBV27|TRBJ1-4|.
ASSSTGWGVGEKLF
>TRBV6-2/TRBV6-3|TRBJ2-2|.
ASTWDVYTGELF
>TRBV20-1|TRBJ2-1|.
SATSGAGLYNEQF
>TRBV7-8|TRBJ2-1|.
ASSNRLGGNEQF
>TRBV4-1|TRBJ1-3|.
ASSSPGQTSGNTIY
>TRBV5-6|TRBJ2-1|.
ASSLERGGAGV
>TRBV5-1|TRBJ2-2|.
ARSGPVNTGELF
>TRBV11-2|TRBJ1-2|.
ASSLDSRTHYGYT
>TRBV27|TRBJ1-5|TRBD1
ASRPGTGLSNQPQN
>TRBV20-1|TRBJ1-2|.
SARGEKSYGYT
>TRBV4-1|TRBJ1-5|TRBD1
ASSQAPNARTGPNQPQH
>TRBV5-1|TRBJ2-3|TRBD1
ASSLWGQASRDTQY
>TRBV7-9|TRBJ2-7|.
ASSPDRFWEQY
>TRBV5-5|TRBJ1-1|TRBD1
ASSGTGGFNTEAF
>TRBV12-3/TRBV12-4|TRBJ1-2|TRBD1
ASSPSGTGGYGYT
>TRBV7-9|TRBJ1-6|.
ASSLAGHPIIQPLN
>TRBV29-1|TRBJ2-1|.
SVRGGVDEQF
>TRBV20-1|TRBJ2-3|.
SAREQGGADTQY
>TRBV6-1|TRBJ1-4|TRBD1
ASTPQGAMINEKLF
>TRBV5-1|TRBJ2-3|TRBD2
ASMAGGASDTQY
>TRBV15|TRBJ2-4|TRBD1
ATSAGQGASKNIQY
>TRBV9|TRBJ2-1|.
ASSSPWVSNEQF
>TRBV5-1|TRBJ1-2|.
ASSSWTRPNYGYT
>TRBV5-1|TRBJ1-6|.
ASSPGSGRENSPLH
>TRBV9|TRBJ2-3|TRBD2
ASSGRGRGAADTQY